The rows below give T cell receptor beta chains drawn from one sample of a study of OX40 agonist ivuxolimab in advanced cancers. Data came from immunoSEQ multiplex PCR; TCRdb stores just in-frame clones and leaves some out. The sample contains 30,000 to 40,000 clones, 60% to 85% of which appear only once. The sequencing here drew on CD4+ or CD8+ T cells sorted from blood, taken in a trial of the OX40 agonist ivuxolimab. The source is an adult with an advanced solid tumor such as melanoma, head and neck, liver or kidney cancer. Both conserved end residues are part of each CDR3. D genes are given only for firm matches. Some rows have no size entry. The others give once, few or many, or a class for an expanded clone.

>TRBJ1-2|.|TRBV5-4|TRBD1
CASSLGGTGDYGYTF
TGTGCCAGCAGCTTAGGTGGGACAGGGGACTATGGCTACACCTTC
>TRBJ1-2|few|TRBV29-1|TRBD1
CSAGTGYNYGYTF
TGCAGCGCAGGGACAGGGTATAACTATGGCTACACCTTC
>TRBJ1-4|few|TRBV6-1|.
CASRAGSEKLFF
TGTGCCAGCAGGGCCGGGTCTGAAAAACTGTTTTTT
>TRBJ1-5|.|TRBV2|.
CASSFRAGSNQPQHF
TGTGCCAGCAGTTTTAGGGCGGGGAGCAATCAGCCCCAGCATTTT
>TRBJ1-1|.|TRBV19|.
CASSGSATSEAFF
TGTGCCAGTAGTGGGTCGGCCACCTCTGAAGCTTTCTTT
>TRBJ1-1|.|TRBV18|.
CASSPTANTEAFF
TGTGCCAGCTCACCAACGGCGAACACTGAAGCTTTCTTT
>TRBJ1-3|.|TRBV5-1|TRBD1
CASSPNPGQGGNTIYF
TGCGCCAGCAGCCCAAACCCCGGACAGGGCGGAAACACCATATATTTT
>TRBJ2-7|.|TRBV11-2|TRBD1
CASSAGQGGSYEQYF
TGTGCCAGCAGCGCGGGACAGGGGGGCTCCTACGAGCAGTACTTC
>TRBJ2-2|.|TRBV10-3|.
CAIKGPNTGELFF
TGTGCCATCAAGGGACCTAATACCGGGGAGCTGTTTTTT
>TRBJ2-3|.|TRBV29-1|.
CSVEDWTQRSTDTQYF
TGCAGCGTTGAAGATTGGACGCAGAGGAGCACAGATACGCAGTATTTT
>TRBJ1-6|.|TRBV19|TRBD1
CASAGQISSYNSPLHF
TGTGCCAGCGCGGGACAGATTAGCTCCTATAATTCACCCCTCCACTTT
>TRBJ2-2|.|TRBV7-9|.
CASSLARASTGELFF
TGTGCCAGCAGCTTAGCGCGCGCTTCCACCGGAGAGCTGTTTTTT
>TRBJ1-2|.|TRBV6-6|.
CASTGSYYGYTF
TGTGCCAGCACCGGGTCGTATTATGGCTACACCTTC
>TRBJ1-1|.|TRBV5-1|TRBD1
CASSLRQGLNTEAFF
TGCGCCAGCAGCCTCAGACAGGGGTTGAACACTGAAGCTTTCTTT
>TRBJ1-1|.|TRBV6-6|.
CASSSGENTEAFF
TGTGCCAGCAGTTCAGGGGAGAACACTGAAGCTTTCTTT
>TRBJ2-5|.|TRBV6-5|.
CASSYNRRYQETQYF
TGTGCCAGCAGTTACAACAGGAGATACCAAGAGACCCAGTACTTC
>TRBJ2-2|.|TRBV2|.
CASSARVGTGELFF
TGTGCCAGCAGTGCGCGGGTTGGCACCGGGGAGCTGTTTTTT
>TRBJ2-5|.|TRBV9|.
CASSVVEGGGETQYF
TGTGCCAGCAGCGTAGTAGAGGGGGGCGGGGAGACCCAGTACTTC
>TRBJ1-1|.|TRBV6-5|.
CASIFYTEAFF
TGTGCCAGCATTTTCTACACTGAAGCTTTCTTT
>TRBJ2-2|.|TRBV9|TRBD2
CASTDALAGEGTGELFF
TGTGCCAGCACCGACGCACTAGCGGGGGAAGGGACCGGGGAGCTGTTTTTT
>TRBJ1-1|.|TRBV19|.
CASSIGTVHTEAFF
TGTGCCAGTAGTATAGGGACGGTTCACACTGAAGCTTTCTTT
>TRBJ1-4|.|TRBV5-1|.
CASSQQGLNEKLFF
TGCGCCAGCAGCCAACAGGGCTTGAATGAAAAACTGTTTTTT
>TRBJ1-4|.|TRBV10-3|.
CAISESWGEKLFF
TGTGCCATCAGTGAGTCTTGGGGTGAAAAACTGTTTTTT
>TRBJ1-1|.|TRBV7-9|.
CASSLGGGSEAFF
TGTGCCAGCAGCTTGGGTGGGGGGTCTGAAGCTTTCTTT
>TRBJ1-5|.|TRBV6-5|.
CASSLTNNQPQHF
TGTGCCAGCAGTTTGACAAACAATCAGCCCCAGCATTTT
>TRBJ2-1|.|TRBV19|TRBD2
CASSVTSGGLILYEQFF
TGTGCCAGTAGTGTTACTAGCGGGGGGCTCATTCTTTATGAGCAGTTCTTC
>TRBJ2-1|.|TRBV14|.
CASSPYLLSSYNEQFF
TGTGCCAGCAGCCCCTACTTGCTTAGCTCCTACAATGAGCAGTTCTTC
>TRBJ1-5|.|TRBV6-1|TRBD1
CASSERDRGSYSNQPQHF
TGTGCCAGCAGTGAAAGGGACAGGGGGTCGTATAGCAATCAGCCCCAGCATTTT
>TRBJ2-3|once|TRBV9|.
CASSVAQGLTDTQYF
TGTGCCAGCAGCGTAGCGCAGGGCCTCACAGATACGCAGTATTTT
>TRBJ2-6|.|TRBV6-5|.
CASSPLTPGANVLTF
TGTGCCAGCAGCCCTCTGACCCCCGGGGCCAACGTCCTGACTTTC
>TRBJ1-4|.|TRBV15|.
CATRGTATNEKLFF
TGTGCCACCAGGGGAACGGCAACTAATGAAAAACTGTTTTTT
>TRBJ1-1|once|TRBV5-8|.
CASSYRRGGTEAFF
TGTGCCAGCAGCTACCGACGGGGCGGCACTGAAGCTTTCTTT
>TRBJ1-2|.|TRBV18|.
CASSPPTGANYGYTF
TGTGCCAGCTCACCACCGACGGGAGCTAACTATGGCTACACCTTC
>TRBJ1-2|.|TRBV6-5|.
CASTATGLAGYTF
TGTGCCAGCACTGCAACAGGGTTGGCTGGCTACACCTTC
>TRBJ1-2|few|TRBV6-5|TRBD1
CASRGGQNYGYTF
TGTGCCAGCAGGGGGGGACAGAACTATGGCTACACCTTC
>TRBJ1-6|.|TRBV19|.
CATRVYNSPLHF
TGTGCGACAAGGGTATATAATTCACCCCTCCACTTT
>TRBJ1-3|.|TRBV9|.
CASSALGKPTLGNTIYF
TGTGCCAGCAGCGCACTAGGGAAACCCACTCTTGGAAACACCATATATTTT
>TRBJ2-5|.|TRBV6-1|TRBD1
CASSDRTGGAQTQYF
TGTGCCAGCAGTGATCGTACAGGGGGCGCGCAGACCCAGTACTTC
>TRBJ2-1|.|TRBV7-9|.
CASSPLAYNEQFF
TGTGCCAGCAGCCCTTTGGCCTACAATGAGCAGTTCTTC
>TRBJ2-1|.|TRBV7-3|.
CASSPPGRGDRANEQFF
TGTGCCAGCAGCCCACCCGGAAGGGGCGATCGGGCCAATGAGCAGTTCTTC
>TRBJ1-2|.|TRBV29-1|.
CSVDRVQVYGYTF
TGCAGCGTTGACAGGGTGCAGGTCTATGGCTACACCTTC
>TRBJ1-4|.|TRBV9|.
CASSVGQTNEKLFF
TGTGCCAGCAGCGTCGGGCAGACGAATGAAAAACTGTTTTTT